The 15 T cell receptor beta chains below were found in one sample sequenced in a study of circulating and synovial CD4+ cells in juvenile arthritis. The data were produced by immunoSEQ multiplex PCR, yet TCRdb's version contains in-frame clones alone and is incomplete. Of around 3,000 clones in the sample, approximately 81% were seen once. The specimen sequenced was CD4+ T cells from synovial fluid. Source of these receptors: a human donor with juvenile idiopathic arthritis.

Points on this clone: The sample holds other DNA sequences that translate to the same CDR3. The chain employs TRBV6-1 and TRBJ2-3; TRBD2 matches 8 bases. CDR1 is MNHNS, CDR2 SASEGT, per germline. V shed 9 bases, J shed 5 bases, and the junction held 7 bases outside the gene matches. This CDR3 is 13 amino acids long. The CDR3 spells CASGGLAGDTQYF. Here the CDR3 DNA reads TGTGCCAGTGGGGGGCTAGCGGGAGATACGCAGTATTTT.

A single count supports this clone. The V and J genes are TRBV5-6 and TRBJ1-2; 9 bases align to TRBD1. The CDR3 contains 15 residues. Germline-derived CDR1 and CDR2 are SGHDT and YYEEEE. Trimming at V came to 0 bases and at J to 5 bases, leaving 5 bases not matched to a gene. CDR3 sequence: CASSLVGQGKYGYTF. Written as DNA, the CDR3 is TGTGCCAGCAGCTTGGTGGGACAGGGAAAGTATGGCTACACCTTC.

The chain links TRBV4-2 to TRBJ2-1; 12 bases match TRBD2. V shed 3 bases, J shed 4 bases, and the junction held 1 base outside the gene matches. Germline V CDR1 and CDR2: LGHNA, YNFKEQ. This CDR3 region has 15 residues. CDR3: CASSQGTSGYNEQFF. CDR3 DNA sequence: TGTGCCAGCAGCCAGGGGACTAGCGGGTACAATGAGCAGTTCTTC.

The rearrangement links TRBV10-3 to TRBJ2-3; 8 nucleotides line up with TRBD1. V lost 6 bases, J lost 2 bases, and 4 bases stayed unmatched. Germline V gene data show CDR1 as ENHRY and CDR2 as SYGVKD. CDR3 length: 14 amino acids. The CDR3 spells CAISKGQVTDTQYF. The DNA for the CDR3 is TGTGCCATCAGCAAGGGACAGGTCACAGATACGCAGTATTTT.

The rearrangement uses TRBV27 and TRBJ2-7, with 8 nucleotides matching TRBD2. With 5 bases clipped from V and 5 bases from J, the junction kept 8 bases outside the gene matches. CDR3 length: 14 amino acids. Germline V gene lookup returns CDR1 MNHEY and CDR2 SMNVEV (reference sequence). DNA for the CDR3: TGTGCCAGCAGTCCCCGGGGGGGGGATCACGAGCAGTACTTC. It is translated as CASSPRGGDHEQYF.

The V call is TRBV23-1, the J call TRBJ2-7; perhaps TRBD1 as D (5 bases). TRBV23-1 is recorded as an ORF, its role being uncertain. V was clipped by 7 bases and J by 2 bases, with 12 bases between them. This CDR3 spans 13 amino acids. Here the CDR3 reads CASTPGPTYEQYF. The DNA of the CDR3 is TGCGCCAGCACGCCAGGGCCCACCTACGAGCAGTACTTC.

The CDR3 nucleotides are TGTGCCAGCATCCCTCACCGTTCGCGTCGAGACGAGCAGTACTTC. It codes for CASIPHRSRRDEQYF. This chain joins TRBV28 and TRBJ2-7; D remains unclear. This CDR3 contains 15 residues. Trimming took off 7 bases at V and 5 bases at J, with 21 bases between the two ends. Germline assignment: CDR1 MDHEN and CDR2 SYDVKM. The variable domain in full, with the rest retrieved from reference TRBV28 and TRBJ2-7, is DVKVTQSSRYLVKRTGEKVFLECVQDMDHENMFWYRQDPGLGLRLIYFSYDVKMKEKGDIPEGYSVSREKKERFSLILESASTNQTSMYLCASIPHRSRRDEQYFGPGTRLTVT.

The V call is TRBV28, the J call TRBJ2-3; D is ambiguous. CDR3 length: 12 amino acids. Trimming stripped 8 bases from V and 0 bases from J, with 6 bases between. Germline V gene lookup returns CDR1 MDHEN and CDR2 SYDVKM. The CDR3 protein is CASAGSTDTQYF. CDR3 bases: TGTGCCAGCGCAGGAAGCACAGATACGCAGTATTTT.

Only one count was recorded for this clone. Here the CDR3 DNA reads TGTGCCAGTAACCCCCCCGACAGGCCCGTAGCTTTCTTT. It codes for CASNPPDRPVAFF. The V and J genes are TRBV19 and TRBJ1-1; weak D call: TRBD1 (6 bases). This CDR3 is 13 amino acids long. Germline V lookup: CDR1 LNHDA, CDR2 SQIVND (reference sequence). The V end lost 7 bases, the J end lost 10 bases, and 19 bases lay between the germline ends.

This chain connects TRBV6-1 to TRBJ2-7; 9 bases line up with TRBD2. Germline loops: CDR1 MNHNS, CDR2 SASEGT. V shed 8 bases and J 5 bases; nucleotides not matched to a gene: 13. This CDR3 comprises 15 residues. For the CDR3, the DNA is TGTGCCAGCGGAGGGGGTGGCGGGAGGGCCCACGAGCAGTACTTC. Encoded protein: CASGGGGGRAHEQYF.

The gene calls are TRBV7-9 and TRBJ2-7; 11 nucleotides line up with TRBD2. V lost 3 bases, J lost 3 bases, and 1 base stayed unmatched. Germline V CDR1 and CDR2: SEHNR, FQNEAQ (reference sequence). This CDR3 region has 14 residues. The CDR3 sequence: CASSLTSGIYEQYF. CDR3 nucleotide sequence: TGTGCCAGCAGCTTGACTAGCGGGATCTACGAGCAGTACTTC.

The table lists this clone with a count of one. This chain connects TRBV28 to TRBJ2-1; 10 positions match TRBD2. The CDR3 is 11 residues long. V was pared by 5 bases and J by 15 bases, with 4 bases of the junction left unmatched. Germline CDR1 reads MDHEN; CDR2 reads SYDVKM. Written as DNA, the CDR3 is TGTGCCAGCAGTAGCGGGGGGGGAAGGTTCTTC. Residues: CASSSGGGRFF.

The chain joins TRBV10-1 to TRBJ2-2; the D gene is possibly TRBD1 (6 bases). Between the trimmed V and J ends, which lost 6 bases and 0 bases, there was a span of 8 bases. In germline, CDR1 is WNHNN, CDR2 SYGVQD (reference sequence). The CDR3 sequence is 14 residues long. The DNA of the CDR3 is TGCGCCAGCAGGGGACAACCGAACACCGGGGAGCTGTTTTTT. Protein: CASRGQPNTGELFF.

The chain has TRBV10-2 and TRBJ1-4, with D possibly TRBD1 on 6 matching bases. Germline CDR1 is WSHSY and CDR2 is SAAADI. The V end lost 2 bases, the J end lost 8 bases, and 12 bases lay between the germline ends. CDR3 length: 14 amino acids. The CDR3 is CASSEAGGPEKLFF. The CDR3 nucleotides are TGCGCCAGCAGTGAGGCGGGGGGGCCGGAAAAACTGTTTTTT.

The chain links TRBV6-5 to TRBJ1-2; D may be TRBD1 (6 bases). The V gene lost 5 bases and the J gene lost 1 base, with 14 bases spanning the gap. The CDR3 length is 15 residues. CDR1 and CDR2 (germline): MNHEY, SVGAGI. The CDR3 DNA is TGTGCCAGCAGTCTTACTACAGGGCTTAACTATGGCTACACCTTC. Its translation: CASSLTTGLNYGYTF.